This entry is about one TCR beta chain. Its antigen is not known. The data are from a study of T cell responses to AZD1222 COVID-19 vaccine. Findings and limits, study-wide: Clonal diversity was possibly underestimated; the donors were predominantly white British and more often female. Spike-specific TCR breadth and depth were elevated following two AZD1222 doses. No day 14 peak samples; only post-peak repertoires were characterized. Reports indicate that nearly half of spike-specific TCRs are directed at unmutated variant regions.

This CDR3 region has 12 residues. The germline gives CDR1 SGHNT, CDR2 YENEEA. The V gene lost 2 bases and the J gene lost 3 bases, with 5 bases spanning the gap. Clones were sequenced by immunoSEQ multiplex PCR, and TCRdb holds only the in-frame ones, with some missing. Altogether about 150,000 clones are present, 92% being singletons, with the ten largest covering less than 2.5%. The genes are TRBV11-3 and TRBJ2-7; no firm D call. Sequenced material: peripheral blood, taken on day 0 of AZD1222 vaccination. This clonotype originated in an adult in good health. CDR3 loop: CASSLTNYEQYF. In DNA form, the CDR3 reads TGTGCCAGCAGCTTAACTAACTACGAGCAGTACTTC. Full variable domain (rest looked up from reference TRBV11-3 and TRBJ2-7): EAGVVQSPRYKIIEKKQPVAFWCNPISGHNTLYWYLQNLGQGPELLIRYENEEAVDDSQLPKDRFSAERLKGVDSTLKIQPAELGDSAVYLCASSLTNYEQYFGPGTRLTVT.